These 17 T cell receptor beta chains share one sample of origin, sequenced in a study of beta chain features in type 1 diabetes. cDNA synthesis used the whole RNA isolate, giving expressed TCRB sequences. Sequencing used immunoSEQ multiplex PCR; TCRdb keeps in-frame clones, though not all of them. This table has about 340,000 clones, under 8.5% appearing once. The specimen sequenced was central memory CD4+ T cells from blood. Source of these receptors: a woman under 30 in good health.

This clone has only a few counts. The J gene is TRBJ2-6, the V gene TRBV19; 11 positions agree with TRBD1. The germline gives CDR1 LNHDA, CDR2 SQIVND (reference sequence). The CDR3 sequence is 17 residues long. V lost 10 bases to trimming and J lost 2 bases; unmatched junction nucleotides: 10. CDR3 amino acids: CATLKRDRGAGANVLTF. For the CDR3, the DNA is TGTGCCACCCTGAAGCGGGACAGGGGGGCTGGGGCCAACGTCCTGACTTTC.

This clone appeared a few times. The J gene is TRBJ2-5, the V gene TRBV5-4; TRBD1 matches at 10 bases. V was clipped by 4 bases and J by 5 bases; unmatched bases: 5. The CDR3 is 14 residues long. The germline gives CDR1 SGHNT, CDR2 YYREEE (reference sequence). CDR3 sequence (DNA): TGTGCCAGCAGCCGACAGGGGGCGACGGAGACCCAGTACTTC. It is translated as CASSRQGATETQYF.

The gene calls are TRBV7-2 and TRBJ2-7; 7 bases agree with TRBD2. With V trimmed by 2 bases and J by 1 base, 5 bases remained unmatched. CDR1 and CDR2 from the germline V gene are SGHTA and FQGNSA. The CDR3 covers 15 residues. The CDR3 nucleotides are TGTGCCAGCAGCTTACAGCAAGCGGGATCCTACGAGCAGTACTTC. Translating it yields CASSLQQAGSYEQYF.

The rearrangement uses TRBV7-9 and TRBJ2-7; 8 bases align to TRBD1. The CDR3 runs to 16 residues. CDR1 and CDR2 (germline): SEHNR, FQNEAQ (reference sequence). V lost 5 bases to trimming and J lost 2 bases; unmatched junction nucleotides: 11. The CDR3 DNA follows: TGTGCCAGCAGCCCCCCAGGGGCAGGGGGCACCTACGAGCAGTACTTC. It yields the protein CASSPPGAGGTYEQYF.

This clone came up a few times. The chain couples TRBV27 to TRBJ2-2, with no clear D. The CDR3 has 15 amino acids. The germline CDR1 and CDR2 sequences are MNHEY and SMNVEV (reference sequence). The V end lost 3 bases, the J end lost 0 bases, and 8 bases lay between the germline ends. Here the CDR3 reads CASSFRATNTGELFF. CDR3 in DNA: TGTGCCAGCAGTTTTAGGGCCACGAACACCGGGGAGCTGTTTTTT.

This clone has just a few counts. This chain joins TRBV4-1 and TRBJ2-1; 12 bases line up with TRBD2. The V and J ends lost 0 bases and 8 bases, in that order; junction bases with no gene match: 8. CDR1 is MGHRA and CDR2 is YSYEKL in the germline V gene. The CDR3 has 17 residues. The CDR3 loop is CASSQDSSLAGGDEQFF. DNA of the CDR3: TGCGCCAGCAGCCAAGATAGCAGCCTAGCGGGAGGGGATGAGCAGTTCTTC.

A few counts support this clone. The chain recombines TRBV6-5 with TRBJ1-3; D unresolved. Germline loops: CDR1 MNHEY, CDR2 SVGAGI. Trimming took 8 bases from V and 0 from J, leaving 2 bases between them. This CDR3 has 11 residues. CDR3 residues: CASRSGNTIYF. Written as DNA, the CDR3 is TGTGCCAGCCGCTCTGGAAACACCATATATTTT.

This clone was detected a few times. J is TRBJ2-1 and V is TRBV14; D remains ambiguous. Germline loops: CDR1 SGHDN, CDR2 FVKESK. Trimming took off 4 bases at V and 0 bases at J, with 7 bases between the two ends. This CDR3 spans 14 amino acids. CDR3 protein: CASSRSHSYNEQFF. The CDR3 bases are TGTGCCAGCAGCCGGAGTCACTCCTACAATGAGCAGTTCTTC. Full variable domain (missing parts from reference TRBV14 and TRBJ2-1): EAGVTQFPSHSVIEKGQTVTLRCDPISGHDNLYWYRRVMGKEIKFLLHFVKESKQDESGMPNNRFLAERTGGTYSTLKVQPAELEDSGVYFCASSRSHSYNEQFFGPGTRLTVL.

This clone showed up just a few times. V gene TRBV2 combines with J gene TRBJ2-1, with 8 positions matching TRBD2. The germline V gene encodes CDR1 SNHLY and CDR2 FYNNEI. V lost 4 bases and J lost 4; bases outside the gene matches: 9. The length of the CDR3 is 16 residues. This CDR3 reads CASSGTGGPGYNEQFF. The CDR3 nucleotides are TGTGCCAGCAGTGGGACGGGAGGGCCCGGGTACAATGAGCAGTTCTTC.

This chain's CDR3 is CASSPGLAGVSEQYF. Written as DNA, the CDR3 is TGCGCCAGCAGCCCTGGACTAGCGGGAGTCTCCGAGCAGTACTTC. The chain recombines TRBV5-1 with TRBJ2-7; 13 bases align to TRBD2. Per germline, CDR1 SGHRS and CDR2 YFSETQ. Losses at the gene ends were 4 bases for V and 6 bases for J; bases not matched to a gene: 7. CDR3 size: 15 residues. The full variable domain, its missing parts supplied by reference TRBV5-1 and TRBJ2-7, is KAGVTQTPRYLIKTRGQQVTLSCSPISGHRSVSWYQQTPGQGLQFLFEYFSETQRNKGNFPGRFSGRQFSNSRSEMNVSTLELGDSALYLCASSPGLAGVSEQYFGPGTRLTVT.

This clone has a handful of counts. This sequence joins TRBV21-1 and TRBJ2-7; the tabulated D call, TRBD1, remains unverified against the DNA. TRBV21-1 has pseudogene status. The length of the CDR3 is 18 residues. CDR3 protein: CASRVEGTGGIFTYEQYF. The CDR3 DNA reads as TGTGCCAGCAGGGTCGAGGGAACAGGGGGCATTTTCACCTACGAGCAGTACTTC.

This chain connects TRBV25-1 to TRBJ1-1; 9 positions agree with TRBD1. The CDR3 is made up of 14 amino acids. Germline V gene sequence: CDR1 MGHDK, CDR2 SYGVNS. Trimming removed 5 bases from V and 5 bases from J; junction bases left unmatched: 6. The DNA of the CDR3 is TGTGCCAGCAGTCCAGGACAGGGGCTTACTGAAGCTTTCTTT. This codes for CASSPGQGLTEAFF.

The table lists this clone with many counts. This chain joins TRBV27 and TRBJ2-7, with D unresolved. V lost 6 bases, J lost 6 bases, and 9 bases lay in between. This CDR3 is built from 11 residues. Germline loops: CDR1 MNHEY, CDR2 SMNVEV (reference sequence). This CDR3 is CASRGFGEQYF. DNA of the CDR3: TGTGCCAGCAGGGGGTTTGGCGAGCAGTACTTC.

This clone was seen a handful of times. The gene calls are TRBV4-3 and TRBJ2-3; D possibly matches TRBD1 or TRBD2 (5 bases each). V shed 0 bases and J shed 4 bases, with 14 bases lying between them. This CDR3 is built from 16 residues. CDR1 LGHNA and CDR2 YSLEER come from the germline V gene. The CDR3, as DNA: TGCGCCAGCAGCCAAGATGGGGGTATGGGCGCAGATACGCAGTATTTT. It translates to CASSQDGGMGADTQYF.

The chain couples TRBV11-3 to TRBJ2-1, with no clear D. V was trimmed by 5 bases and J by 9 bases, leaving 14 bases between them. The germline CDR1 and CDR2 sequences are SGHNT and YENEEA. The CDR3 runs to 13 residues. This chain's CDR3 is CASSPTPIGEQFF. For the CDR3, the DNA is TGTGCCAGCAGCCCCACCCCAATTGGTGAGCAGTTCTTC.

This clone was seen a few times. The chain couples TRBV6-1 to TRBJ2-7, with D unresolved. Germline V CDR1 and CDR2: MNHNS, SASEGT. The germline V and J ends were trimmed by 2 bases and 9 bases, with 11 bases remaining between them. The CDR3 is 12 residues long. CDR3 in amino acids: CASSENEDRQYF. CDR3 DNA: TGTGCCAGCAGTGAAAACGAGGACCGGCAGTACTTC.

This clone has a handful of counts. The chain combines TRBV19 with TRBJ1-1; 10 nucleotides align to TRBD1. V trimming: 3 bases; J trimming: 6 bases; junction bases outside the gene matches: 10. The germline CDR1 and CDR2 sequences are LNHDA and SQIVND (reference sequence). The CDR3 runs to 16 residues. In nucleotides, the CDR3 is TGTGCCAGTAGTATCCGAGACAGGGGGCGCGGCGCTGAAGCTTTCTTT. It translates to CASSIRDRGRGAEAFF.